The entry below gives a single T cell receptor beta chain sequence along with its context. What it binds is unknown. These data are taken from a study of identical twins. Study-wide points: Interpretation of the results relied on cross-sectional statistical analysis and not on following the same donors. Models, which agreed with sharing between unrelated individuals, nonetheless underestimated the out-of-frame TCR alpha sharing seen in monozygotic twins. Insertions ran lower in abundant cord blood beta clonotypes, though not in memory repertoires.

Germline-derived CDR1 and CDR2 are MNHEY and SVGEGT. Unmatched junction bases numbered 12, after V lost 8 bases and J lost 0 bases. This CDR3 comprises 19 residues. After template switching added a universal primer site, the resulting cDNA carried unique molecular identifiers. TCRdb ran MiXCR on the 5' RACE reads and lists one entry per CDR3 protein. The sample has around 250,000 distinct CDR3 sequences; 5.5% to 7% are singletons. This same sample was also part of a study on yellow fever vaccine responses in identical twins.

This TCR was sampled from a woman aged 18-30 years in good health. The chain uses TRBV6-2 or TRBV6-3 and TRBJ2-1, with 14 bases that match TRBD2. Sequenced material: memory (CD45RO+) T cells sorted from blood. In DNA, the CDR3 is TGTGCCAGCGCGACCGGACTAGCGGGGGGCACTAGCTCCTACAATGAGCAGTTCTTC. It yields the protein CASATGLAGGTSSYNEQFF.